A selection of T cell receptor beta chains follows, all from one sample in a study of CD8 T cells in ankylosing spondylitis. TCRdb processed the 5' RACE reads anew with MiXCR; each CDR3 protein has one entry. In the table there are 150,000 to 200,000 distinct CDR3 sequences, 11% of which are singletons. What was sequenced was blood, either unsorted or a sorted T cell fraction (not recorded which). Every receptor here comes from a male donor with ankylosing spondylitis or in good health (not recorded which). Both conserved end residues are part of each CDR3. D genes are given only for firm matches.

D,J,V,CDR3
NA,TRBJ1-1,TRBV6-1,CASSISRVTEAFF
TRBD1,TRBJ2-3,TRBV7-9,CASSPRQGVTDTQYF
TRBD2,TRBJ2-7,TRBV5-1,CASSKGLAGQESSYEQYF
NA,TRBJ1-5,TRBV18,CASSGEQISNQPQHF
TRBD2,TRBJ2-3,TRBV7-9,CASSPRTSGADTQYF
NA,TRBJ1-1,TRBV25-1,CASSERLNTEAFF
NA,TRBJ2-7,TRBV5-1,CASSAFGTPSYEQYF
TRBD2,TRBJ2-1,TRBV20-1,CSATYGSGRLDEQFF
TRBD1,TRBJ2-4,TRBV6-5,CASSYPDRGDIQYF
NA,TRBJ2-5,TRBV12-3/TRBV12-4,CASSPHGGETQYF
TRBD1,TRBJ2-7,TRBV12-3/TRBV12-4,CASNPGTGSTEQYF
NA,TRBJ2-2,TRBV5-6,CASSPGRHGELFF
TRBD1,TRBJ2-3,TRBV5-5,CASGRTGGTDTQYF
NA,TRBJ1-2,TRBV6-5,CASSYSKGPYGYTF
NA,TRBJ1-2,TRBV6-1,CASSEIGITF
NA,TRBJ1-5,TRBV5-4,CASSLDGGGNQPQHF
NA,TRBJ1-2,TRBV5-6,CASSLAIIGGDGNYGYTF
NA,TRBJ1-1,TRBV7-9,CASRRQYNTEAFF
TRBD1,TRBJ2-6,TRBV6-5,CASSYTGGSGANVLTF
NA,TRBJ1-6,TRBV6-5,CVTGYNSPLHF
NA,TRBJ2-3,TRBV3-1,CASSWTAVSTDTQYF
NA,TRBJ1-1,TRBV6-5,CASSYSGNGGAFF
NA,TRBJ2-7,TRBV12-3/TRBV12-4,CASSGLSTYEQYF